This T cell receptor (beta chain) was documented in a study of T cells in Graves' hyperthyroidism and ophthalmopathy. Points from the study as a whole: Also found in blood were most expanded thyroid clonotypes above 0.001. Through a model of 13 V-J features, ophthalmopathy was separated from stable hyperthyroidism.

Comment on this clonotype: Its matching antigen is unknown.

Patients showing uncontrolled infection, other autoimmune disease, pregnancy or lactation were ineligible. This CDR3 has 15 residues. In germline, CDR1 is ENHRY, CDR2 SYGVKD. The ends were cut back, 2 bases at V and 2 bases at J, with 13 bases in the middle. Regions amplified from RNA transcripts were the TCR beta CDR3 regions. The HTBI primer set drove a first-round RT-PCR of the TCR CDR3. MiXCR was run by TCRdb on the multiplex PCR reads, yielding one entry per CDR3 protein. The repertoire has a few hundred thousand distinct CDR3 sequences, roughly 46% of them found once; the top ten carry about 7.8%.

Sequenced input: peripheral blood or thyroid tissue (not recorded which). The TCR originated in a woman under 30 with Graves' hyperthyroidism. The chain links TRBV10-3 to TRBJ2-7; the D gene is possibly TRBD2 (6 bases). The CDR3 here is CAISEVVRRAYEQYF. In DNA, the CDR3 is TGTGCCATCAGTGAGGTTGTGCGGAGGGCCTACGAGCAGTACTTC.